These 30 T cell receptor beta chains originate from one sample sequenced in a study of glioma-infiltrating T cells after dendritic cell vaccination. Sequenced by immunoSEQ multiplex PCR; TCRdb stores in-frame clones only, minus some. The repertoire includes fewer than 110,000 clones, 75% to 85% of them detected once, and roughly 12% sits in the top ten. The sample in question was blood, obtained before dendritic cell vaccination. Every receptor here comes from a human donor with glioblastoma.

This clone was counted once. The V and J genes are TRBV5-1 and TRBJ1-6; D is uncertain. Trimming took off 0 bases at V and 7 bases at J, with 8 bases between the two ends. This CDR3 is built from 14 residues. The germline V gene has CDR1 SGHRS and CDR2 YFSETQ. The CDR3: CASSLEAGNSPLHF. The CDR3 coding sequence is TGCGCCAGCAGCTTGGAGGCGGGCAATTCACCCCTCCACTTT.

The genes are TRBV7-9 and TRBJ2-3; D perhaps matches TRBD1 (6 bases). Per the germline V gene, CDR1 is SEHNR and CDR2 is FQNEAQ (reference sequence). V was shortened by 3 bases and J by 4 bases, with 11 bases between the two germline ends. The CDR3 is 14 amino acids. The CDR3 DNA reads TGTGCCAGCAGCTTGTACCAGGGGCCAGATACGCAGTATTTT. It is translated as CASSLYQGPDTQYF. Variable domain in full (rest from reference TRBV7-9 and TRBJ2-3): DTGVSQNPRHKITKRGQNVTFRCDPISEHNRLYWYRQTLGQGPEFLTYFQNEAQLEKSRLLSDRFSAERPKGSFSTLEIQRTEQGDSAMYLCASSLYQGPDTQYFGPGTRLTVL.

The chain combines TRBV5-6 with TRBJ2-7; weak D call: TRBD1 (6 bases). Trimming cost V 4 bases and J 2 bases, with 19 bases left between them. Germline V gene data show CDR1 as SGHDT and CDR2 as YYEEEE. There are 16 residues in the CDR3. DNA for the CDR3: TGTGCCAGCAGCCAGCCGGGGACACCTCCGCCCTACGAGCAGTACTTC. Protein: CASSQPGTPPPYEQYF.

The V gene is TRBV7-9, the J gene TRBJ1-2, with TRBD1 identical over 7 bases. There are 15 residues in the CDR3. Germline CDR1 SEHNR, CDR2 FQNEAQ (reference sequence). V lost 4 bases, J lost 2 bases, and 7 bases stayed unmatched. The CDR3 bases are TGTGCCAGCAGCTCTCCAGGGGGTGAGAACTATGGCTACACCTTC. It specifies CASSSPGGENYGYTF.

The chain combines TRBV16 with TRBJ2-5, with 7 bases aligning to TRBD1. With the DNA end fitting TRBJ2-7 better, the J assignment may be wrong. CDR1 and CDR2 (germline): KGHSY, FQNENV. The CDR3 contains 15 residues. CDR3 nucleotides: TGTGCCAGCAGTCATACCAGGGGGAAAGGTAACGAGCAGTACTTC. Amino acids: CASSHTRGKGNEQYF.

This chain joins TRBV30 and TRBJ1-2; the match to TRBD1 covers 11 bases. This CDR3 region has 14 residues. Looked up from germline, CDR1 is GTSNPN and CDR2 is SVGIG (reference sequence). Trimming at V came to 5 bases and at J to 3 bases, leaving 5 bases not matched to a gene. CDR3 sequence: CAWSPGQGDYGYTF. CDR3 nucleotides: TGTGCCTGGTCTCCGGGACAGGGGGACTATGGCTACACCTTC.

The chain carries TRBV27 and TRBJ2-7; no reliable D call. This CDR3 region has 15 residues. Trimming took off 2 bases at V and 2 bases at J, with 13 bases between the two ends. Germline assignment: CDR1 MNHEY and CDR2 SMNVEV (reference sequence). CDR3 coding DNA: TGTGCCAGCAGTTTAGATACGGGTTTAACCTACGAGCAGTACTTC. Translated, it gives CASSLDTGLTYEQYF.

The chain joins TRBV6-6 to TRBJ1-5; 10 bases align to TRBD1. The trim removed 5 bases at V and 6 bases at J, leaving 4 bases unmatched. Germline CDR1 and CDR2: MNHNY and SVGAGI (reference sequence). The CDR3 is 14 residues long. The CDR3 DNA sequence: TGTGCCAGCAGTCACGGACAGGGGGGTCAGCCCCAGCATTTT. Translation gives CASSHGQGGQPQHF.

The chain's CDR3 is CASSVNPSVYGNTGELFF. The CDR3 nucleotides are TGTGCCAGCAGCGTAAACCCCTCCGTGTACGGGAACACCGGGGAGCTGTTTTTT. This chain links TRBV9 with TRBJ2-2; D is uncertain. Trimming stripped 1 base from V and 1 base from J, with 17 bases between. The CDR3 consists of 18 residues. Looked up from germline, CDR1 is SGDLS and CDR2 is YYNGEE.

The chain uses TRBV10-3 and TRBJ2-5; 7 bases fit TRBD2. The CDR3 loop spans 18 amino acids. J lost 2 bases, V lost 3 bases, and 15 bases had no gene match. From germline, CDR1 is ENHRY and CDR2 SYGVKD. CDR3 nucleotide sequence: TGTGCCATCAGTGAAGGTCCTCGTGCTAGCGGAGGGCAAGAGACCCAGTACTTC. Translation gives CAISEGPRASGGQETQYF.

The CDR3 sequence: CASSLAGRETQYF. CDR3 in DNA: TGTGCCAGCAGCTTAGCGGGGAGGGAGACCCAGTACTTC. The V and J genes are TRBV7-2 and TRBJ2-5; tentative D call: TRBD2 (6 bases). CDR1 is SGHTA, CDR2 FQGNSA, per germline. Trimming took off 0 bases at V and 5 bases at J, with 7 bases between the two ends. The CDR3 spans 13 residues.

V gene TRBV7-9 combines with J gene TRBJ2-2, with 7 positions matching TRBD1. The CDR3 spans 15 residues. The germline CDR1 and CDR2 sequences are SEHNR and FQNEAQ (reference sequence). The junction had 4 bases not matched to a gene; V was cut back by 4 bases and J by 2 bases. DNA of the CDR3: TGTGCCAGCAGCTCGGACAGGAAAAACACCGGGGAGCTGTTTTTT. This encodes CASSSDRKNTGELFF.

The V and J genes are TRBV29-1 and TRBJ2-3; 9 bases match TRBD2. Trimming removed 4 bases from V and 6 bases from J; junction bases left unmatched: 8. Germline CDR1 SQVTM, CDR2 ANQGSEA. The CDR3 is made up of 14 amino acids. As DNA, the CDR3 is TGCAGCGTTGCAAGCGGGGGGTCTGCCGATACGCAGTATTTT. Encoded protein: CSVASGGSADTQYF.

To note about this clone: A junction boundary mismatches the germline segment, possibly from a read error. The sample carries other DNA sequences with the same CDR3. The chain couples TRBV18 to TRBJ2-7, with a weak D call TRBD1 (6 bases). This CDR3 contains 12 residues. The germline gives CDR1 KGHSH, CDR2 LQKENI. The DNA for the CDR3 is TGTGCCAGCTCTTGGGACACAGGGCTCGGCAAATTC. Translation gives CASSWDTGLGKF.

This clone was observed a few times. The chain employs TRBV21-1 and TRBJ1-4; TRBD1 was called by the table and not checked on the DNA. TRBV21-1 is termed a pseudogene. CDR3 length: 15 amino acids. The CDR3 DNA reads TGTGCCAGCAGCAAATACAGGGGGAATAATGAAAAACTGTTTTTT. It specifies CASSKYRGNNEKLFF.

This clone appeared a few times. The CDR3 nucleotides read TGTGCCAGCAGCTTGGGTCAGTTCAATCAGCCCCAGCATTTT. Translated, it gives CASSLGQFNQPQHF. V is TRBV5-8 and J is TRBJ1-5; D not certain. The CDR3 length is 14 residues. Germline values: CDR1 SGHTS, CDR2 YDEGEE. The germline V and J ends were trimmed by 0 bases and 3 bases, with 7 bases remaining between them. The variable domain in full, completed from reference TRBV5-8 and TRBJ1-5, reads EAGVTQSPTHLIKTRGQQATLRCSPISGHTSVYWYQQALGLGLQFLLWYDEGEERNRGNFPPRFSGRQFPNYSSELNVNALELEDSALYLCASSLGQFNQPQHFGDGTRLSIL.

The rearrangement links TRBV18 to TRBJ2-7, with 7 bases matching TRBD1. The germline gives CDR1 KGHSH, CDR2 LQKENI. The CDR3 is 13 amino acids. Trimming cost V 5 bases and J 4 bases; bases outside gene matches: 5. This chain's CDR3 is CASSVQGMYEQYF. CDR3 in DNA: TGTGCCAGCTCAGTACAGGGGATGTACGAGCAGTACTTC.

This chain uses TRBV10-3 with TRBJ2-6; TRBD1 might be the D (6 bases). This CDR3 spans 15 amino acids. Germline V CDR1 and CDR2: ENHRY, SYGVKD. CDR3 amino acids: CASDSGLSGANVLTF. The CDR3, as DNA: TGTGCGTCGGACAGCGGACTCTCTGGGGCCAACGTCCTGACTTTC.

This CDR3 reads CATSGKSGPYRMAFF. The CDR3 DNA reads TGTGCCACCAGCGGTAAATCTGGGCCCTACAGAATGGCTTTCTTT. This rearrangement joins TRBV15 to TRBJ1-1; D remains unclear. CDR3 length equals 15 residues. Germline V lookup: CDR1 LNHNV, CDR2 YYDKDF (reference sequence). Trimming shortened V by 5 bases and J by 11 bases, and 24 bases separated the two germline ends.

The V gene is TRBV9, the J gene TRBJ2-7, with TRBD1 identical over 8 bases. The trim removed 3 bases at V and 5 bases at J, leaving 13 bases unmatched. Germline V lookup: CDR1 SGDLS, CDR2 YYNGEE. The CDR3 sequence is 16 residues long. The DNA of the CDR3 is TGTGCCAGCAGCGATAACGCGGACAGGGCCCCCCACGAGCAGTACTTC. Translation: CASSDNADRAPHEQYF.

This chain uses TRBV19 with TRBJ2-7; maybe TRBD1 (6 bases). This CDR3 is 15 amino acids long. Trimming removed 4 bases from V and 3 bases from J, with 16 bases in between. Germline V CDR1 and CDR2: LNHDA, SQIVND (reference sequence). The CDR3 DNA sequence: TGTGCCAGTAGTAATTCTGCAGGGGTCTACTACGAGCAGTACTTC. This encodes CASSNSAGVYYEQYF.

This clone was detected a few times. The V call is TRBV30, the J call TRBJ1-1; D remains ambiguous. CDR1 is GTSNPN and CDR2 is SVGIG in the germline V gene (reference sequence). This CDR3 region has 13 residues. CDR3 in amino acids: CACSRGSGAEAFF. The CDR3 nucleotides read TGTGCTTGTTCTAGAGGGTCCGGCGCTGAAGCTTTCTTT.

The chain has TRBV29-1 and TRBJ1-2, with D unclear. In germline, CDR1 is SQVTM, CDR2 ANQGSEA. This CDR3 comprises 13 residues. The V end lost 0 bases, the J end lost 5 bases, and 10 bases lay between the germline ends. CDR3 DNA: TGCAGCGTTGAAGAGGACGGGAGATATGGCTACACCTTC. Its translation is CSVEEDGRYGYTF.

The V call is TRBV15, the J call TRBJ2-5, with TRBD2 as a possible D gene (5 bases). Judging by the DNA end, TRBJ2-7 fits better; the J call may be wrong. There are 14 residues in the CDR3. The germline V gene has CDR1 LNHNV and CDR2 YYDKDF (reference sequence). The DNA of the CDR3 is TGTGCCACCAGCAGGAGCGGAAGCTCCTACGAGCAGTACTTC. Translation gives CATSRSGSSYEQYF.

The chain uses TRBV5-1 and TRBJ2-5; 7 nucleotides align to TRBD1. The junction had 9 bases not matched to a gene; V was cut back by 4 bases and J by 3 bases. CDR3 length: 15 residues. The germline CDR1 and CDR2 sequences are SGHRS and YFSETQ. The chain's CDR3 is CASSPTGTAEETQYF. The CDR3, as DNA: TGCGCCAGCAGCCCTACAGGGACAGCCGAAGAGACCCAGTACTTC.

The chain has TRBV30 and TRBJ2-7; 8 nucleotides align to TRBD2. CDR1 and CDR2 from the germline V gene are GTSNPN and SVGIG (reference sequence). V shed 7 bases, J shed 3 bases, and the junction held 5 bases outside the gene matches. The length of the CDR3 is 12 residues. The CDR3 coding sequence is TGTGCCTTGGACCGGGAGGGCTACGAGCAGTACTTC. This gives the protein CALDREGYEQYF.

The CDR3: CASSQSLQANTEAFF. CDR3 DNA sequence: TGTGCCAGCAGCCAATCTCTCCAAGCGAACACTGAAGCTTTCTTT. The V gene is TRBV16, the J gene TRBJ1-1; D is unclear. Germline V gene sequence: CDR1 KGHSY, CDR2 FQNENV. CDR3 size: 15 residues. The V end lost 0 bases, the J end lost 1 base, and 9 bases lay between the germline ends.

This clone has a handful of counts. For the CDR3, the DNA is TGTGCCAGTAGTATAGGGGGACAGGGTCCCTACGAGCAGTACTTC. Amino acid sequence: CASSIGGQGPYEQYF. The chain recombines TRBV19 with TRBJ2-7; 9 bases map to TRBD1. Germline loops: CDR1 LNHDA, CDR2 SQIVND (reference sequence). V gave up 1 base and J gave up 2 bases; unmatched junction bases: 3. The CDR3 length is 15 residues.

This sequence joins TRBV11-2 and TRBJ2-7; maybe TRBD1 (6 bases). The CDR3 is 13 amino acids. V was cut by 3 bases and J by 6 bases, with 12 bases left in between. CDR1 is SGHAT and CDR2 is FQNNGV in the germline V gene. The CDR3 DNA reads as TGTGCCAGCAGCTTCGACAGGCGTGGCGAGCAGTACTTC. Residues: CASSFDRRGEQYF.

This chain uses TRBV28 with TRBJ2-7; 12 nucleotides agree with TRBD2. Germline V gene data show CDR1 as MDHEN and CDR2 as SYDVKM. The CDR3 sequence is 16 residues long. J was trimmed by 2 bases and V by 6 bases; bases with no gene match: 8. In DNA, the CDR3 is TGTGCCAGCAGCGGTACTAGCGGGGGGCACCCCTACGAGCAGTACTTC. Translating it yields CASSGTSGGHPYEQYF.